These 29 T cell receptor beta chains were all obtained from the same sample, sequenced in a study of T cell clonality in common variable immunodeficiency. General observations from the study: In common variable immunodeficiency, TCR beta chains reportedly carried fewer deletions and N-nucleotide insertions.

No antigens are known for them. The data were produced by immunoSEQ multiplex PCR, yet TCRdb's version contains in-frame clones alone and is incomplete. This sample carries just under 20,000 clones, none of them present only once. The sequencing input was peripheral blood mononuclear cells. The receptors were sampled from a human donor with common variable immunodeficiency.

This clone was seen many times. The read comes to an end 3 residues before the CDR3 does, leaving the germline J gene to fill in the end. The chain has TRBV20-1 and TRBJ2-2, with a possible D match to TRBD2 (7 bases). Trimming took off 6 bases at V and 4 bases at J, with 18 bases between the two ends. Per germline, CDR1 DFQATT and CDR2 SNEGSKA (reference sequence). The CDR3 is made up of 15 amino acids. The covered CDR3 bases are TGCAGTGCGAGGGGGACTAAGGTCCTCACCGGGGAG. This translates into CSARGTKVLTGE. The full-length CDR3 reads as CSARGTKVLTGELFF.

This clone was counted at least ten times. The read terminates 3 residues before the CDR3 end, so the remaining end is supplied by the germline J gene. The rearrangement links TRBV20-1 to TRBJ2-1; the match to TRBD2 covers 10 bases. Germline-derived CDR1 and CDR2 are DFQATT and SNEGSKA (reference sequence). The length of the CDR3 is 16 residues. V shed 3 bases, J shed 9 bases, and the junction held 14 bases outside the gene matches. The CDR3 sequence is CSARGEGAGGLVEQFF. The sequenced part of the CDR3 DNA is TGCAGTGCTAGGGGGGAAGGAGCGGGAGGGTTGGTTGAG.

Many counts were recorded for this clone. Read coverage stops 3 residues before the CDR3 terminus; the germline J gene supplies the remainder. The rearrangement uses TRBV2 and TRBJ2-4, with D possibly called TRBD1 or TRBD2 (5 bases each). Germline V CDR1 and CDR2: SNHLY, FYNNEI. The CDR3 spans 15 residues. V lost 4 bases and J lost 8, with 18 bases in between. The part of the CDR3 DNA that was read is TGTGCCAGCAGTGTCGACAGAGGGTGGAGTTACATT. It is translated as CASSVDRGWSYI. The whole CDR3 region reads CASSVDRGWSYIQYF.

This clone was picked up many times. The read is 3 residues too short to cover the CDR3 end, so that end is filled in from the germline J gene. The rearrangement links TRBV14 to TRBJ1-2, with unresolved D. The CDR3 loop spans 13 amino acids. The V and J ends lost 0 bases and 5 bases respectively, with 7 bases between them. Per germline, CDR1 SGHDN and CDR2 FVKESK. The CDR3 bases that were read are TGTGCCAGCAGCCAAGATAGGGTTTATGGC. It translates to CASSQDRVYG. The whole CDR3 reads CASSQDRVYGYTF.

This clone was observed at least ten times. The read finishes 3 residues shy of the CDR3 end, and the germline J gene is used to complete it. This chain uses TRBV2 with TRBJ1-5, with D maybe TRBD1 (5 bases). The CDR3 loop spans 13 amino acids. Trimming removed 6 bases at V and 2 bases at J, with 8 bases between. Germline V CDR1 and CDR2: SNHLY, FYNNEI. The covered CDR3 bases are TGTGCCAGCAGGACGACAGGCAATCAGCCC. Translating it yields CASRTTGNQP. The complete CDR3 reads CASRTTGNQPQHF.

This clone was seen at least ten times. The read halts 3 residues ahead of the CDR3 end, with the missing end drawn from the germline J gene. The chain couples TRBV28 to TRBJ1-2; D is unclear. CDR1 is MDHEN and CDR2 is SYDVKM in the germline V gene. CDR3 length: 13 residues. Trimming stripped 8 bases from V and 2 bases from J, with 12 bases between. The CDR3 loop is CASGPPRNYGYTF. Incomplete CDR3 DNA: TGTGCCAGCGGGCCCCCAAGGAACTATGGC.

This clone was detected many times. The sequence runs out 3 residues before the end of the CDR3; the remainder is reconstructed from the germline J gene. The chain links TRBV20-1 to TRBJ2-1; the match to TRBD2 covers 10 bases. The CDR3 runs to 17 residues. The V gene's germline CDR1 is DFQATT and CDR2 SNEGSKA (reference sequence). V trimming: 1 base; J trimming: 0 bases; junction bases outside the gene matches: 6. CDR3 protein: CSARGSGTSVSYNEQFF. Partial CDR3 DNA: TGCAGTGCTAGAGGCTCCGGGACTAGCGTCTCCTACAATGAG.

To note about this clone: Sequencing ends 3 residues short of the CDR3 end; the germline J gene provides the rest. The V and J genes are TRBV7-9 and TRBJ2-2; perhaps TRBD1 as D (5 bases). Germline assignment: CDR1 SEHNR and CDR2 FQNEAQ (reference sequence). V shed 0 bases and J shed 6 bases, with 11 bases lying between them. The CDR3 has 15 amino acids. The CDR3 bases that were read are TGTGCCAGCAGCTTAGCCTCCAGGGTTCCCGGGGAG. Translation: CASSLASRVPGE. The entire CDR3 reads CASSLASRVPGELFF.

The table lists this clone with many counts. The CDR3 end is not reached by the read, which stops 3 residues before it; the germline J gene fills it in. V gene TRBV20-1 combines with J gene TRBJ2-7, with D uncertain. Germline V gives CDR1 DFQATT, CDR2 SNEGSKA (reference sequence). V lost 3 bases, J lost 2 bases, and 11 bases lay in between. The CDR3 covers 13 residues. CDR3 DNA (partial): TGCAGTGCTAGTAGCCCGTCCACCTACGAG. This encodes CSASSPSTYE. The entire CDR3 is CSASSPSTYEQYF.

This clone was seen repeatedly, ten times or more. The observed sequence ends 3 residues before the CDR3 terminus, with the missing tail filled in from the germline J gene. The chain couples TRBV14 to TRBJ2-7, with 10 bases aligning to TRBD1. This CDR3 spans 17 amino acids. V shed 1 base, J shed 2 bases, and the junction held 8 bases outside the gene matches. Looked up from germline, CDR1 is SGHDN and CDR2 is FVKESK. CDR3 amino acids: CASSQVPGQGFTYEQYF. The part of the CDR3 DNA that was read is TGTGCCAGCAGCCAAGTTCCGGGACAGGGGTTCACCTACGAG.

This clone was counted only a few times. The part of the CDR3 DNA that was read is TGTGCCTGGGGACAGAAACTCCTCGGAAACACC. Translation gives CAWGQKLLGNT. The whole CDR3 sequence reads CAWGQKLLGNTIYF. The chain combines TRBV30 with TRBJ1-3; the D gene is possibly TRBD1 (6 bases). The CDR3 goes on 3 residues after the read ends, and that part is filled in from the germline J gene. V gave up 5 bases and J gave up 4 bases, with 15 bases separating them. Per germline, CDR1 GTSNPN and CDR2 SVGIG (reference sequence). CDR3 length equals 14 residues.

To note about this clone: The read terminates 3 residues ahead of where the CDR3 ends, so the germline J gene completes it. This chain joins TRBV20-1 and TRBJ2-1; 9 nucleotides agree with TRBD2. Germline CDR1 DFQATT, CDR2 SNEGSKA (reference sequence). V gave up 3 bases and J gave up 8 bases; unmatched junction bases: 5. The CDR3 consists of 13 residues. The CDR3 sequence: CSARGVAGDEQFF. The covered CDR3 bases are TGCAGTGCTAGGGGCGTAGCGGGAGATGAG.

This clone was observed at least ten times. The CDR3 end lies 3 residues beyond the end of the read and is filled in from the germline J gene. The chain carries TRBV20-1 and TRBJ2-7; a possible D gene is TRBD2 (6 bases). The CDR3 loop spans 13 amino acids. Trimming removed 6 bases at V and 1 base at J, with 13 bases between. Germline CDR1 reads DFQATT; CDR2 reads SNEGSKA (reference sequence). Here the CDR3 reads CSAVRGASYEQYF. CDR3 DNA (partial): TGCAGTGCCGTGCGCGGGGCGTCCTACGAG.

This clone has a count of ten or more. The read comes to an end 3 residues before the CDR3 does, leaving the germline J gene to fill in the end. This chain joins TRBV6-1 and TRBJ2-1; D is possibly TRBD1 (6 bases). CDR1 MNHNS and CDR2 SASEGT come from the germline V gene. V lost 4 bases, J lost 8 bases, and 12 bases lay in between. The CDR3 length is 13 residues. The CDR3 protein is CASSADRRDEQFF. Incomplete CDR3 DNA: TGTGCCAGCAGTGCGGACAGACGAGATGAG.

This clone was seen more than once but under ten times. The read falls 3 residues short of the CDR3 end, and the missing part is taken from the germline J gene. The chain couples TRBV18 to TRBJ2-3; a weak D match, TRBD1 (5 bases). The CDR3 consists of 14 residues. V dropped 4 bases and J dropped 6 bases, with 14 bases sitting between them. Germline CDR1 is KGHSH and CDR2 is LQKENI. CDR3 sequence reads: CASSRQSGMDTQYF. The CDR3 bases that were read are TGTGCCAGCTCACGCCAATCAGGGATGGATACG. The full variable domain, its missing parts supplied by reference TRBV18 and TRBJ2-3, is NAGVMQNPRHLVRRRGQEARLRCSPMKGHSHVYWYRQLPEEGLKFMVYLQKENIIDESGMPKERFSAEFPKEGPSILRIQQVVRGDSAAYFCASSRQSGMDTQYFGPGTRLTVL.

This clone has ten or more counts. Coverage ceases 3 residues before the CDR3 finishes, and the germline J gene fills in the end. The V call is TRBV10-1, the J call TRBJ2-5; TRBD2 matches 9 bases. Germline CDR1 reads WNHNN; CDR2 reads SYGVQD (reference sequence). CDR3 size: 16 residues. J was trimmed by 2 bases and V by 3 bases; bases with no gene match: 7. CDR3 region: CASSEGSSGDQETQYF. The sequenced CDR3 bases are TGCGCCAGCAGTGAAGGGTCTAGCGGGGATCAAGAGACC.

A few counts support this clone. The CDR3 end is not reached by the read, which stops 3 residues before it; the germline J gene fills it in. The chain is built from TRBV2 and TRBJ1-2, with a weak D call TRBD1 (6 bases). The V gene's germline CDR1 is SNHLY and CDR2 FYNNEI. The CDR3 runs to 12 residues. CDR3 bases read: TGTGCCAGCAGTAGACAGGCCTCAAAC. Translation gives CASSRQASN. The full CDR3 protein reads CASSRQASNYTF.

This clone occurred many times. The CDR3 is cut off 3 residues early in the read; its end comes from the germline J gene. This chain uses TRBV28 with TRBJ2-7, with D possibly TRBD2 on 6 matching bases. CDR1 and CDR2 (germline): MDHEN, SYDVKM. V was shortened by 6 bases and J by 3 bases, with 18 bases between the two germline ends. The length of the CDR3 is 15 residues. The CDR3 region is CASRDGTPWGYEQYF. The sequenced CDR3 bases are TGTGCCAGCAGGGACGGGACTCCGTGGGGCTACGAG.

This clone was picked up many times. Read data end 3 residues before the CDR3 end; the end is taken from the germline J gene. This chain links TRBV29-1 with TRBJ2-1; 7 positions agree with TRBD1. This CDR3 contains 14 residues. The germline V gene has CDR1 SQVTM and CDR2 ANQGSEA. The V and J ends lost 6 bases and 2 bases, in that order; junction bases with no gene match: 7. CDR3 sequence: CSVTRDRAYNEQFF. The sequenced CDR3 bases are TGCAGCGTAACGAGAGACAGGGCCTACAATGAG.

This clone has ten or more counts. Coverage ceases 3 residues before the CDR3 finishes, and the germline J gene fills in the end. This sequence joins TRBV6-4 and TRBJ2-2; tentative D call: TRBD2 (6 bases). V lost 3 bases, J lost 3 bases, and 11 bases lay in between. This CDR3 contains 15 residues. Germline V lookup: CDR1 MRHNA, CDR2 SNTAGT. The part of the CDR3 DNA that was read is TGTGCCAGCAGTGAAGGCGGGGCGGACACCGGGGAG. This encodes CASSEGGADTGE. The CDR3, in full, reads CASSEGGADTGELFF.

Note on this clone: Sequencing ends 3 residues short of the CDR3 end; the germline J gene provides the rest. The rearrangement links TRBV6-2 or TRBV6-3 to TRBJ1-5; D unresolved. The germline V and J ends were trimmed by 3 bases and 0 bases, with 3 bases remaining between them. The CDR3 has 13 residues. CDR1 MNHEY and CDR2 SVGEGT come from the germline V gene. CDR3 amino acids: CASSYYSNQPQHF. CDR3 DNA (partial): TGTGCCAGCAGTTATTATAGCAATCAGCCC.

This clone was counted ten times or more. The part of the CDR3 DNA that was read is TGCAGTGCTAATAGTGGGACAGGGCACAACTACGAG. Protein product: CSANSGTGHNYE. The CDR3 in its entirety is CSANSGTGHNYEQYF. The chain joins TRBV20-1 to TRBJ2-7; 9 nucleotides match TRBD1. The CDR3 end is not reached by the read, which stops 3 residues before it; the germline J gene fills it in. With V trimmed by 4 bases and J by 3 bases, 10 bases remained unmatched. The germline CDR1 and CDR2 sequences are DFQATT and SNEGSKA (reference sequence). This CDR3 spans 15 amino acids.

This clone was picked up many times. The read ends 3 residues shy of where the CDR3 ends; the end is completed using the germline J gene. The chain has TRBV18 and TRBJ2-3, with D possibly TRBD2 on 6 matching bases. The ends were cut back, 4 bases at V and 1 base at J, with 18 bases in the middle. Germline values: CDR1 KGHSH, CDR2 LQKENI. The CDR3 has 17 amino acids. Partial CDR3 DNA: TGTGCCAGCTCACGGCAGACTGGGACTGGAGGCACAGATACG. This encodes CASSRQTGTGGTDT. The full CDR3 sequence reads CASSRQTGTGGTDTQYF.

This clone was detected ten times or more. The read halts 3 residues ahead of the CDR3 end, with the missing end drawn from the germline J gene. The V and J genes are TRBV9 and TRBJ2-7; 12 bases are a match to TRBD1. The trim removed 3 bases at V and 5 bases at J, leaving 3 bases unmatched. The germline CDR1 and CDR2 sequences are SGDLS and YYNGEE. The CDR3 totals 14 residues. The DNA read from the CDR3 is TGTGCCAGCAGCGGGGGACAGGGGGCCCACGAG. Translation: CASSGGQGAHE. The whole CDR3 sequence is CASSGGQGAHEQYF.

This clone has more than one count but fewer than ten. CDR3 region: CASSPDRADTQYF. The sequenced part of the CDR3 DNA is TGCGCCAGCAGCCCGGACAGGGCCGATACG. The chain combines TRBV5-1 with TRBJ2-3; 8 bases map to TRBD1. The sequenced fragment ends 3 residues before the CDR3 boundary, so the rest is inferred from the germline J gene. The CDR3 is made up of 13 amino acids. V was clipped by 4 bases and J by 6 bases; unmatched bases: 4. Germline CDR1 SGHRS, CDR2 YFSETQ.

This clone was seen repeatedly, ten times or more. The read ends 3 residues shy of where the CDR3 ends; the end is completed using the germline J gene. This chain links TRBV6-2 or TRBV6-3 with TRBJ2-2; 9 nucleotides match TRBD2. The CDR3 has 15 residues. Germline V CDR1 and CDR2: MNHEY, SVGEGT. Trimming removed 2 bases from V and 6 bases from J; junction bases left unmatched: 4. CDR3 bases read: TGTGCCAGCAGTTACCGGTTAGCGGGAGCCGGGGAG. This encodes CASSYRLAGAGE. The CDR3 in full is CASSYRLAGAGELFF.

This clone was counted many times. The read stops 3 residues short of the end of the CDR3; the missing end is completed from the germline J gene. The rearrangement joins TRBV4-2 to TRBJ2-4; TRBD2 matches at 10 bases. This CDR3 region has 14 residues. CDR1 LGHNA and CDR2 YNFKEQ come from the germline V gene. The covered CDR3 bases are TGTGCCAGCAGCCAGCGTCTAGCGGGGGTTAAT. Amino acids: CASSQRLAGVN. The entire CDR3 protein is CASSQRLAGVNQYF.

This clone was counted at least ten times. Sequencing ends 3 residues short of the CDR3 end; the germline J gene provides the rest. The chain employs TRBV20-1 and TRBJ2-5; D possibly corresponds to TRBD2 (6 bases). Trimming shortened V by 3 bases and J by 4 bases, and 15 bases separated the two germline ends. CDR1 and CDR2 (germline): DFQATT, SNEGSKA (reference sequence). This CDR3 has 14 amino acids. CDR3 in amino acids: CSASTTRSRETQYF. The sequenced part of the CDR3 DNA is TGCAGTGCTAGTACGACTAGAAGCCGAGAGACC.

This clone was seen repeatedly, ten times or more. The read is 3 residues too short to cover the CDR3 end, so that end is filled in from the germline J gene. This CDR3 is also generated by other DNA sequences in the sample. V is TRBV20-1 and J is TRBJ2-1; 8 nucleotides match TRBD2. The V and J ends lost 6 bases and 7 bases, in that order; junction bases with no gene match: 11. Germline CDR1 reads DFQATT; CDR2 reads SNEGSKA (reference sequence). The CDR3 sequence is 14 residues long. CDR3 in amino acids: CSAQRELLGNEQFF. The sequenced CDR3 bases are TGCAGTGCGCAGCGGGAGCTGCTTGGGAATGAG.